This entry concerns a single T cell receptor beta chain. Antigen: not known. V lost 8 bases and J 7 bases, leaving 7 bases between the germline ends. Germline CDR1 and CDR2: LNHDA and SQIVND (reference sequence). The CDR3 totals 10 residues. The data stem from a study of OX40 agonist ivuxolimab in advanced cancers. General observations from the study: Specificity for antigen went undetermined in the expanded peripheral T cells.

Clones were sequenced by immunoSEQ multiplex PCR, and TCRdb holds only the in-frame ones, with some missing. The repertoire consists of about 48,000 clones, with approximately 83% occurring once and the leading ten covering 1.2%. The clonotype was recovered from an adult with an advanced solid tumor such as melanoma, head and neck, liver or kidney cancer. This material consisted of CD4+ or CD8+ T cells sorted from blood, taken in a trial of the OX40 agonist ivuxolimab. The rearrangement uses TRBV19 and TRBJ2-3, with D perhaps TRBD2 (6 bases). In nucleotides, the CDR3 is TGTGCCAGTGGGGACTATACGCAGTATTTT. It yields the protein CASGDYTQYF.